The entry below describes one T cell receptor beta chain. What antigen it recognizes has not been identified. No clone much larger than this one lies a single base away; base qualities are absent. The CDR3, cysteine through phenylalanine, is 14 amino acids long. Only the CDR3 region is kept as DNA, spanning 42 bases read in frame from base 1. Here V drops 4 bases and J drops 8 bases, and the junction holds 9 bases not matched to any gene. CDR1 MDHEN and CDR2 SYDVKM are derived from the germline V gene. These data belong to a study of CD8 T cells in Susac syndrome (dated by TCRdb to about 2019). About the study as a whole: Repertoire sequencing was used to test whether CD8+ T cell activation and differentiation in Susac syndrome was antigen driven. Results the study describes overall, beyond this receptor: The TCR sequencing and HLA analysis was acknowledged to have included a relatively small number of individuals.

Peripheral blood CD8+ and CD4+ T cells from healthy donors, Susac syndrome patients and multiple sclerosis patients were profiled using high-throughput TCR beta sequencing. Healthy donors were included as age- and sex-matched controls. Bulk CD8+ and CD4+ T cells were purified by magnetic negative isolation, whereas CD8+ TEMRA cells were enriched by FACS. Blood was drawn into EDTA tubes, processed within 24 hours, and PBMCs were isolated by density gradient centrifugation. PBMCs destined for TCR sequencing were cryopreserved in liquid nitrogen and later thawed in a 37 °C water bath. A purity of at least 90% was achieved for sorted or isolated CD4+, CD8+ and CD8+ TEMRA cells. RNA was extracted using the RNeasy kit, and roughly 0.45 to 1 microgram was reverse transcribed with random hexamers. The immunoSEQ multiplex PCR assay, covering 54 Vbeta and 13 Jbeta segments, was used to amplify TCR beta CDR3 regions. To correct PCR amplification bias, a synthetic template baseline was used for both primer optimization and computational correction. The study's own analysis went as follows. Reads were assigned to V, D and J genes according to IMGT and analyzed in immunoSEQ Analyzer, with only productive sequences retained. To calculate clonality, Shannon entropy was normalized by log2 of the number of productive unique sequences and then subtracted from one. Public and private clones were assessed among the 100 most prevalent clones of each patient and control. A clone was defined as Susac-specific if it was absent from the healthy and MS cohorts, from some 980 published viral clones and from other ImmuneACCESS disease sequences. TCRdb trimmed public reads at Q25 via fastp, called clones via MiXCR and kept in-frame beta chains. Identical CDR3 proteins give one entry, which carries the most common genes and DNA. TCRdb, rather than the study authors, made the V and J calls. This sample lists about 160,000 distinct CDR3 sequences; just over 90% were detected once. The ten largest clones represent under 0.085% of the sample.

Recombination joined TRBV28 with TRBJ1-2; the central 8 bases match TRBD1. Sequencing was performed on CD4+ T cells from PBMCs. The receptor comes from a human donor in good health. For the CDR3, the sequence is CASSSGQGDRGYTF. The nucleotides read TGTGCCAGCAGTTCCGGACAGGGCGATAGAGGCTACACCTTC.